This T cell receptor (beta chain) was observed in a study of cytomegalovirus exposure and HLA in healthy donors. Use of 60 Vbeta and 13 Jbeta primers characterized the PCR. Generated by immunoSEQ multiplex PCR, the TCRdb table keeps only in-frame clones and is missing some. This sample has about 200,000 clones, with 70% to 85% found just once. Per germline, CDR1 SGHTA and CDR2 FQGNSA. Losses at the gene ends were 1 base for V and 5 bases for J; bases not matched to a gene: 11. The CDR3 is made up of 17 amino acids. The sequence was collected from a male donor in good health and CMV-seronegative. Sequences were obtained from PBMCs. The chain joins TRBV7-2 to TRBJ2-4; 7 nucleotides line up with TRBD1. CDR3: CASSLGHRGRFQNIQYF. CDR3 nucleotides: TGTGCCAGCAGCTTAGGTCACAGGGGAAGATTCCAAAACATTCAGTACTTC.